This entry is about one T cell receptor (beta chain). This entry belongs to a study of blood T cell repertoires in COVID-19. Seattle patient enrollment occurred during active infection, with longitudinal follow-up thereafter. V was clipped by 4 bases and J by 0 bases, with 13 bases between them. Germline assignment: CDR1 SGHRS and CDR2 YFSETQ. CDR3 length equals 15 residues. Method: immunoSEQ multiplex PCR; TCRdb's copy keeps in-frame clones and lacks some. The table records 400,000 to 450,000 clones, around 90% of them present only once. The chain joins TRBV5-1 to TRBJ1-1; tentative D call: TRBD1 (6 bases). Sequencing input: peripheral blood. This receptor was taken from a man younger than 35 with COVID-19, enrolled during active disease. This CDR3 reads CASSVGHAMNTEAFF. Here the CDR3 DNA reads TGCGCCAGCAGCGTGGGACACGCGATGAACACTGAAGCTTTCTTT. Looking up the rest from reference TRBV5-1 and TRBJ1-1 gives the full variable domain: KAGVTQTPRYLIKTRGQQVTLSCSPISGHRSVSWYQQTPGQGLQFLFEYFSETQRNKGNFPGRFSGRQFSNSRSEMNVSTLELGDSALYLCASSVGHAMNTEAFFGQGTRLTVV.